The rows below give T cell receptor beta chains drawn from one sample of a study of a mutant IDH1 vaccine in newly diagnosed glioma. No antigens are known for them. Only in-frame clones appear in the TCRdb table, and some are missing; sequencing was by immunoSEQ multiplex PCR. The sample contains about 59,000 clones, roughly 80% of which appear only once. Material: PBMCs, obtained from a glioma patient whose treatment included an IDH1 peptide vaccine. These receptors originate from a man younger than 45 with glioma. The CDR3 runs from the conserved cysteine through the conserved F or W. D genes are given only for firm matches. Clone sizes are given selectively: once, few, many, or a class where the clone is expanded.

j_gene: TRBJ2-7; d_gene: -; v_gene: TRBV5-4; abundance: -; CDR3nt: TGTGCCAGCAGCTTGGGTTGGACACCTGGCAACGAGCAGTACTTC; CDR3aa: CASSLGWTPGNEQYF
j_gene: TRBJ2-1; d_gene: -; v_gene: TRBV19; abundance: -; CDR3nt: TGTGCCAGTAGTATAGGCAGGGAGTCCAATGAGCAGTTCTTC; CDR3aa: CASSIGRESNEQFF
j_gene: TRBJ1-2; d_gene: -; v_gene: TRBV19; abundance: once; CDR3nt: TGTGCCAGTAGTCTCCCCGGGACATCTTATGGCTACACCTTC; CDR3aa: CASSLPGTSYGYTF
j_gene: TRBJ2-5; d_gene: TRBD2; v_gene: TRBV6-5; abundance: -; CDR3nt: TGTGCCAGCAGCGGGGGGGCGAGCGAAGAGACCCAGTACTTC; CDR3aa: CASSGGASEETQYF
j_gene: TRBJ2-5; d_gene: -; v_gene: TRBV19; abundance: -; CDR3nt: TGTGCCAGTAGTGGCCAAGAGACCCAGTACTTC; CDR3aa: CASSGQETQYF
j_gene: TRBJ2-7; d_gene: -; v_gene: TRBV6-6; abundance: -; CDR3nt: TGTGCCAGCGCCGAGGGCAACGAGCAGTACTTC; CDR3aa: CASAEGNEQYF
j_gene: TRBJ1-3; d_gene: -; v_gene: TRBV28; abundance: -; CDR3nt: TGTGCCAGCAGTTTGATGGGGTCTGGAAACACCATATATTTT; CDR3aa: CASSLMGSGNTIYF
j_gene: TRBJ2-6; d_gene: -; v_gene: TRBV5-6; abundance: -; CDR3nt: TGTGCCAGCAGCTTGGGAGGGCCCGGGGCCAACGTCCTGACTTTC; CDR3aa: CASSLGGPGANVLTF
j_gene: TRBJ1-2; d_gene: -; v_gene: TRBV18; abundance: -; CDR3nt: TGTGCCAGCTCACCCGGAACAGGCTACACCTTC; CDR3aa: CASSPGTGYTF
j_gene: TRBJ2-5; d_gene: -; v_gene: TRBV9; abundance: -; CDR3nt: TGTGCCAGCAGCGCCGGGGAAGAGACCCAGTACTTC; CDR3aa: CASSAGEETQYF
j_gene: TRBJ1-2; d_gene: -; v_gene: TRBV7-6; abundance: -; CDR3nt: TGTGCCAGCAGCTTAGTTGGCGGGGACGGCTACACCTTC; CDR3aa: CASSLVGGDGYTF
j_gene: TRBJ1-2; d_gene: TRBD1; v_gene: TRBV19; abundance: -; CDR3nt: TGTGCCAGTAGTGAAGGGGGCAGGCCGTTAGGCTACACCTTC; CDR3aa: CASSEGGRPLGYTF
j_gene: TRBJ1-6; d_gene: TRBD1; v_gene: TRBV6-5; abundance: -; CDR3nt: TGTGCCAGCAGTTCCCCCGGCAGGGGGTATAATTCACCCCTCCACTTT; CDR3aa: CASSSPGRGYNSPLHF
j_gene: TRBJ1-3; d_gene: -; v_gene: TRBV6-5; abundance: -; CDR3nt: TGTGCCACCAAGACAGGCCGCTCTGGAAACACCATATATTTT; CDR3aa: CATKTGRSGNTIYF
j_gene: TRBJ2-2; d_gene: -; v_gene: TRBV2; abundance: -; CDR3nt: TGTGCCAGCAGGGGCTCAGGGGTCCTGAACACCGGGGAGCTGTTTTTT; CDR3aa: CASRGSGVLNTGELFF
j_gene: TRBJ2-3; d_gene: -; v_gene: TRBV5-1; abundance: -; CDR3nt: TGCGCCAGCAGCCTCGCTGGACGTACCCGGGCCTTAGATACGCAGTATTTT; CDR3aa: CASSLAGRTRALDTQYF
j_gene: TRBJ1-5; d_gene: TRBD1; v_gene: TRBV2; abundance: -; CDR3nt: TGTGCCAGCATGAGGACAGGGAATCAGCCCCAGCATTTT; CDR3aa: CASMRTGNQPQHF
j_gene: TRBJ2-3; d_gene: -; v_gene: TRBV5-4; abundance: once; CDR3nt: TGTGCCAGCAGCCCCGACTCCCTAGGGATCCCCACAGATACGCAGTATTTT; CDR3aa: CASSPDSLGIPTDTQYF
j_gene: TRBJ2-5; d_gene: -; v_gene: TRBV2; abundance: -; CDR3nt: TGTGCCAGCAGTGGACAGACTATTCAAGAGACCCAGTACTTC; CDR3aa: CASSGQTIQETQYF
j_gene: TRBJ1-6; d_gene: TRBD1; v_gene: TRBV7-2; abundance: -; CDR3nt: TGTGCCAGCAGCTTAGAGGGACAGGGGATAATATCCTTTTCACCCCTCCACTTT; CDR3aa: CASSLEGQGIISFSPLHF
j_gene: TRBJ1-5; d_gene: -; v_gene: TRBV6-5; abundance: -; CDR3nt: TGTGCCAGCAGCCGGGGGACAACTAATCAGCCCCAGCATTTT; CDR3aa: CASSRGTTNQPQHF
j_gene: TRBJ2-5; d_gene: -; v_gene: TRBV9; abundance: -; CDR3nt: TGTGCCAGCAGCCCCGGGGAACTAGTCTGGGGAGAGACCCAGTACTTC; CDR3aa: CASSPGELVWGETQYF
j_gene: TRBJ1-6; d_gene: -; v_gene: TRBV14; abundance: -; CDR3nt: TGTGCCAGCAGCCACGCTATTAAGGGGACTAATTCACCCCTCCACTTT; CDR3aa: CASSHAIKGTNSPLHF
j_gene: TRBJ2-2; d_gene: -; v_gene: TRBV14; abundance: -; CDR3nt: TGTGCCAGCAGCCTCCTAAGGAAGGATTGGGAGCTGTTTTTT; CDR3aa: CASSLLRKDWELFF
j_gene: TRBJ2-1; d_gene: -; v_gene: TRBV5-1; abundance: -; CDR3nt: TGCGCCAGCAGCTTTGGGAACAGCTACAATGAGCAGTTCTTC; CDR3aa: CASSFGNSYNEQFF
j_gene: TRBJ2-5; d_gene: -; v_gene: TRBV20-1; abundance: -; CDR3nt: TGCAGTGGTGCCCTCAGGGAGACCCAGTACTTC; CDR3aa: CSGALRETQYF